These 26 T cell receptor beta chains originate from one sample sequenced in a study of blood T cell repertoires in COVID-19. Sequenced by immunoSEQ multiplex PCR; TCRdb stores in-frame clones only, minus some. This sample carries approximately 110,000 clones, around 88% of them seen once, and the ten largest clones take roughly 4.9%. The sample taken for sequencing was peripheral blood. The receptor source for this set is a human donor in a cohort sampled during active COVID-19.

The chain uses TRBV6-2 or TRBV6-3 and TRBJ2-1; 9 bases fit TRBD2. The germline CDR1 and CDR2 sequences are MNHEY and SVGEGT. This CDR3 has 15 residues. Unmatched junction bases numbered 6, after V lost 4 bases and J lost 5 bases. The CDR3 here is CASSFSGSPHNEQFF. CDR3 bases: TGTGCCAGCAGTTTTAGCGGGAGCCCCCACAATGAGCAGTTCTTC.

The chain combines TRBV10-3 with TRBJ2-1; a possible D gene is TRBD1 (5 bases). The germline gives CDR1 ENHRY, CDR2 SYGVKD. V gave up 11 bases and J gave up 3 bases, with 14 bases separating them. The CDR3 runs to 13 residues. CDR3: CAARLDSYNEQFF. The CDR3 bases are TGTGCCGCCCGCCTAGACAGCTACAATGAGCAGTTCTTC.

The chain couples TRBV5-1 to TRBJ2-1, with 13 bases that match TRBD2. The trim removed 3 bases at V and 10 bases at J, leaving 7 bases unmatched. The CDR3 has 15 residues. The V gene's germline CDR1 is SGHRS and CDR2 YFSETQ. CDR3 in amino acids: CASSSGTSGIREQFF. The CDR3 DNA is TGCGCCAGCAGCTCCGGGACTAGCGGGATCCGGGAGCAGTTCTTC.

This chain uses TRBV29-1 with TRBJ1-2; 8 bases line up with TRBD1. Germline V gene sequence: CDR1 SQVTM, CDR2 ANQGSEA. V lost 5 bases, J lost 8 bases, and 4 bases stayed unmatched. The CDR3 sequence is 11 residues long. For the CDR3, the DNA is TGCAGCGTTCCCAGGGGGCCGGGCTACACCTTC. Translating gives CSVPRGPGYTF.

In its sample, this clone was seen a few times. CDR3 bases: TGCGCCAGCAGCCCCCCCGGGACTAGCGGGAGAAATGAGCAGTTCTTC. Its translation: CASSPPGTSGRNEQFF. The chain carries TRBV4-1 and TRBJ2-1; 14 bases map to TRBD2. Trimming took 4 bases from V and 7 from J; bases not matched to a gene: 6. This CDR3 has 16 residues. Germline CDR1 and CDR2: MGHRA and YSYEKL.

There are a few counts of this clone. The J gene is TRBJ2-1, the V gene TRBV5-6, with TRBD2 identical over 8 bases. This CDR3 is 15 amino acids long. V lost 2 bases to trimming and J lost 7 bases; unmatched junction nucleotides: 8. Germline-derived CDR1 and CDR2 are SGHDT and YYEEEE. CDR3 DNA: TGTGCCAGCAGCTTTGGGCTAGCGGGCGTAAATGAGCAGTTCTTC. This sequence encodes CASSFGLAGVNEQFF.

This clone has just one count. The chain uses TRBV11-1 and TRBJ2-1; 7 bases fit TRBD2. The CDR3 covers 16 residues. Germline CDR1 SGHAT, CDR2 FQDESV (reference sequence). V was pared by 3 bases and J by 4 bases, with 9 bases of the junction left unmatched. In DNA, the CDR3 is TGTGCCAGCAGCTTGCTAGACCCTAGCGGTTACAATGAGCAGTTCTTC. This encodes CASSLLDPSGYNEQFF. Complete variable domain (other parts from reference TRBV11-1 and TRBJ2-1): EAEVAQSPRYKITEKSQAVAFWCDPISGHATLYWYRQILGQGPELLVQFQDESVVDDSQLPKDRFSAERLKGVDSTLKIQPAELGDSAMYLCASSLLDPSGYNEQFFGPGTRLTVL.

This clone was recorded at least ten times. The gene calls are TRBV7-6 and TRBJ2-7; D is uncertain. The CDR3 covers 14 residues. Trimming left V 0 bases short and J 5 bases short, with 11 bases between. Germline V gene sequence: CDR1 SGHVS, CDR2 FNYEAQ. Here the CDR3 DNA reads TGTGCCAGCAGCTTAGCGATTAGCTTTAACGAGCAGTACTTC. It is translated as CASSLAISFNEQYF.

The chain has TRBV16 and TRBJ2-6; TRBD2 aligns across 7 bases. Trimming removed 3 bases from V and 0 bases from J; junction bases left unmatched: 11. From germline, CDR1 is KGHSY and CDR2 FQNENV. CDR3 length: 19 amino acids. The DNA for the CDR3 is TGTGCCAGCAGCCAGGGAGGGCGATCGGCTCACTCTGGGGCCAACGTCCTGACTTTC. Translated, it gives CASSQGGRSAHSGANVLTF.

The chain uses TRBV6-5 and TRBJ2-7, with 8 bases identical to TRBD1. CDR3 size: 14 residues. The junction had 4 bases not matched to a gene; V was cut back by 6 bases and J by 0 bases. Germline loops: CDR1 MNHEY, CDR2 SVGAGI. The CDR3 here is CASRDRANSYEQYF. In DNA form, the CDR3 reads TGTGCCAGCAGGGACAGGGCTAACTCCTACGAGCAGTACTTC.

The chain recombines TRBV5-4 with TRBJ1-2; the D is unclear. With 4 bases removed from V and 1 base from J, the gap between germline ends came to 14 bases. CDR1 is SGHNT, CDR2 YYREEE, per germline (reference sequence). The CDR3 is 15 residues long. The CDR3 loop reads CASSPTQQYNYGYTF. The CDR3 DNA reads TGTGCCAGCAGCCCAACTCAACAGTATAACTATGGCTACACCTTC. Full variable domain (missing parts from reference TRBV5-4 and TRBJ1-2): ETGVTQSPTHLIKTRGQQVTLRCSSQSGHNTVSWYQQALGQGPQFIFQYYREEENGRGNFPPRFSGLQFPNYSSELNVNALELDDSALYLCASSPTQQYNYGYTFGSGTRLTVV.

CDR3 DNA: TGTGCCAGCTCACCACGCATCCAGGGGCGAGAGACTGAAGCTTTCTTT. Translating it yields CASSPRIQGRETEAFF. The chain is built from TRBV18 and TRBJ1-1; D is possibly TRBD1 (6 bases). CDR1 KGHSH and CDR2 LQKENI come from the germline V gene. CDR3 size: 16 residues. The V and J ends lost 1 base and 5 bases respectively, with 17 bases between them.

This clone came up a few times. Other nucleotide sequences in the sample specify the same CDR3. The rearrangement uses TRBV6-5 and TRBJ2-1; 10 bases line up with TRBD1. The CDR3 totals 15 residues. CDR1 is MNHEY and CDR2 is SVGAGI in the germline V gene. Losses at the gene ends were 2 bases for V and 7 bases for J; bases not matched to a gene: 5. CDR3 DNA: TGTGCCAGCAGTTACCCGGGGACAGGGGTAAATGAGCAGTTCTTC. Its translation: CASSYPGTGVNEQFF.

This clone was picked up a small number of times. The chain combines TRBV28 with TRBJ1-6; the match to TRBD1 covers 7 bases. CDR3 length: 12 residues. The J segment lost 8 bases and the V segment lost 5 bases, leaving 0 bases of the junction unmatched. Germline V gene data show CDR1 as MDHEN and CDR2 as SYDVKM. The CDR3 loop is CASSTGDSPLHF. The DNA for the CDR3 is TGTGCCAGCAGTACAGGGGATTCACCCCTCCACTTT.

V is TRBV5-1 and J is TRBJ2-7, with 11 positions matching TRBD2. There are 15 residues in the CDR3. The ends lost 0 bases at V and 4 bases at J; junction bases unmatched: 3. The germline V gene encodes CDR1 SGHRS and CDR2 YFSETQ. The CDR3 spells CASSLAGLADYEQYF. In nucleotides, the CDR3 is TGCGCCAGCAGCTTGGCGGGACTAGCGGATTACGAGCAGTACTTC.

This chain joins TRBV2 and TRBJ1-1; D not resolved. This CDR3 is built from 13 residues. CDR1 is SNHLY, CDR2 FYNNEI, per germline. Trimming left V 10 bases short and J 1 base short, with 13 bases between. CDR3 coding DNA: TGTGCCACCCAATCGGAGGGGAACACTGAAGCTTTCTTT. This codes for CATQSEGNTEAFF. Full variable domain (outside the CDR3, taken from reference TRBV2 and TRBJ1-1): EPEVTQTPSHQVTQMGQEVILRCVPISNHLYFYWYRQILGQKVEFLVSFYNNEISEKSEIFDDQFSVERPDGSNFTLKIRSTKLEDSAMYFCATQSEGNTEAFFGQGTRLTVV.

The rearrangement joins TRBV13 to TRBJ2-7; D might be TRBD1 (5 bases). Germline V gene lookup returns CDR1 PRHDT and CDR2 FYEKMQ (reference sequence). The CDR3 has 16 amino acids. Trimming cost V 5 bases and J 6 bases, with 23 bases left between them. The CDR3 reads CASSRPRAAGKSEQYF. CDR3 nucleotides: TGTGCCAGCAGCCGACCCCGGGCGGCAGGGAAATCCGAGCAGTACTTC.

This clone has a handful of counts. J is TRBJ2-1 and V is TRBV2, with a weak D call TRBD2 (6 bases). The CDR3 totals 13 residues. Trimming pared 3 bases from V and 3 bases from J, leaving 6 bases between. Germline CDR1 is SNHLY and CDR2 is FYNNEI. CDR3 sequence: CASSETSYNEQFF. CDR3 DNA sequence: TGTGCCAGCAGTGAGACTAGCTACAATGAGCAGTTCTTC. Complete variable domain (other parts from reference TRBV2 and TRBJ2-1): EPEVTQTPSHQVTQMGQEVILRCVPISNHLYFYWYRQILGQKVEFLVSFYNNEISEKSEIFDDQFSVERPDGSNFTLKIRSTKLEDSAMYFCASSETSYNEQFFGPGTRLTVL.

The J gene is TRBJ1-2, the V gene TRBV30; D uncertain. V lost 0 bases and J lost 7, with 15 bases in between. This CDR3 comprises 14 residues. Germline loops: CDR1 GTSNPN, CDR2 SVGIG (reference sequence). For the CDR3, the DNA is TGTGCCTGGAGTGTACCCGGACTGAGTAGTGGCTACACCTTC. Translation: CAWSVPGLSSGYTF.

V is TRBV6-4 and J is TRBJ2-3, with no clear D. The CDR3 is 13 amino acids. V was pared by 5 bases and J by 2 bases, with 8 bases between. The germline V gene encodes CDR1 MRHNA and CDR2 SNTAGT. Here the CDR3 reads CASSTTSTDTQYF. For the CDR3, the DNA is TGTGCCAGCAGTACTACTTCCACAGATACGCAGTATTTT.

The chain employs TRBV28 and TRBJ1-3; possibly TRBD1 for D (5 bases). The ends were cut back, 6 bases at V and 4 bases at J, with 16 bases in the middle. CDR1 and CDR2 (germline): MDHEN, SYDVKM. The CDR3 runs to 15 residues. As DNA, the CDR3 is TGTGCCAGCAGCTCAAGGGAGGGGCTCGGAAACACCATATATTTT. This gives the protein CASSSREGLGNTIYF.

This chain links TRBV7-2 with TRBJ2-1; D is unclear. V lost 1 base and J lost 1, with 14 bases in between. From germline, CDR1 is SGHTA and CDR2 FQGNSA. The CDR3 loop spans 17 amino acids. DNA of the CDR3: TGTGCCAGCAGCTTAGGCCCTTTAGTCAGGTCCTACAATGAGCAGTTCTTC. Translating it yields CASSLGPLVRSYNEQFF.

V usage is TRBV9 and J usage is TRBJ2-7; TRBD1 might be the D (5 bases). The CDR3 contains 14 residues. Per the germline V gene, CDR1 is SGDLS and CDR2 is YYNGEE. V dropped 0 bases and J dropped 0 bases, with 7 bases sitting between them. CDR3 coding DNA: TGTGCCAGCAGCGTAGACCAGGGCTCCTACGAGCAGTACTTC. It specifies CASSVDQGSYEQYF.

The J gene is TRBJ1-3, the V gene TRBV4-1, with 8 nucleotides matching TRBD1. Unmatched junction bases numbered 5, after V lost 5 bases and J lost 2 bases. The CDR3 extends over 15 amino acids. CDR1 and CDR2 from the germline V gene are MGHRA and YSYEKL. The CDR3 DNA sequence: TGCGCCAGCAGCAAGGAGGACAGGGCTGGAAACACCATATATTTT. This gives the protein CASSKEDRAGNTIYF.

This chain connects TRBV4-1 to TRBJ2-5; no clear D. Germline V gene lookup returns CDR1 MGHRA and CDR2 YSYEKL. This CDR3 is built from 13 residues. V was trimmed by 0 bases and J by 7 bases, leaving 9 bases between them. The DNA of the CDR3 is TGCGCCAGCAGCCAAGAGACACCCGCGACCCAGTACTTC. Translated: CASSQETPATQYF.

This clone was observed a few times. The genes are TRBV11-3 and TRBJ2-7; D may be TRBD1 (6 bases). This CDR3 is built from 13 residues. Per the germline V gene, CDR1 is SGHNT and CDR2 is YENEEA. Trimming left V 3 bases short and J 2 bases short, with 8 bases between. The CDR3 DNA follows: TGTGCCAGCAGCTTGGCAGGGGCCTACGAGCAGTACTTC. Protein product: CASSLAGAYEQYF.